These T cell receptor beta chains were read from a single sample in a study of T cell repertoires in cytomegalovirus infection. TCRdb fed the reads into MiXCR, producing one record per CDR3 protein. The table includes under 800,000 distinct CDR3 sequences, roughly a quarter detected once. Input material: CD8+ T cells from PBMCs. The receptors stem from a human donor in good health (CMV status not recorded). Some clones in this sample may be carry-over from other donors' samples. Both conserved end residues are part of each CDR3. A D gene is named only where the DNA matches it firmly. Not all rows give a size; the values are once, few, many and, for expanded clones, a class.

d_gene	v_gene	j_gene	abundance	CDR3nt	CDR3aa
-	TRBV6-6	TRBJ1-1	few	TGTGCCAGCAGTACCGAGGGGGGCGAAGCTTTCTTT	CASSTEGGEAFF
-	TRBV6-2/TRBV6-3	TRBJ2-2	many	TGTGCCAGCAGTTACGCCGGGGAGCTGTTTTTT	CASSYAGELFF
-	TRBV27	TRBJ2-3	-	TGTGCAGCCGGGGGAAGCACAGATACGCAGTATTTT	CAAGGSTDTQYF
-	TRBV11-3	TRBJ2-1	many	TGTGCCAGCAGCTTCCCCGGACTAACGCATGAGCAGTTCTTC	CASSFPGLTHEQFF
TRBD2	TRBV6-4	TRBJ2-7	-	TGTGCCAGCAGTGACGGGGGGGTGCAGTACTTC	CASSDGGVQYF
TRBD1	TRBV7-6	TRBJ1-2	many	TGTGCCAGCAGCTTAGGAGAGGGACAGGGTATTATCTATGGCTACACCTTC	CASSLGEGQGIIYGYTF
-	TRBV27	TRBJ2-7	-	TGTGCCAGCAGTTTATCTGGTATGGGGGCCTACGAGCAGTACTTC	CASSLSGMGAYEQYF
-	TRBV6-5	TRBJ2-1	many	TGTGCCAGCAGTAGGGGACCATACAATGAGCAGTTCTTC	CASSRGPYNEQFF
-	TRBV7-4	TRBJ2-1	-	TGTGCCAGCAGCTTAGTGGTGATCAATGAGCAGTTCTTC	CASSLVVINEQFF
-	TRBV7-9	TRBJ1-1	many	TGTGCCAGCAGGGCCCCCGGGGGCTTGGGGACTGAAGCTTTCTTT	CASRAPGGLGTEAFF
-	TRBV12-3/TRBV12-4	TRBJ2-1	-	TGTGCCAGCAGGGACCGAGCGGGGCAGTTCTTC	CASRDRAGQFF